Shown below are 14 T cell receptor beta chains from a single sample sequenced in a study of CD8 T cells in ankylosing spondylitis. Points from the study as a whole: Made up of under ten highly homologous variants, a TCR beta motif appeared characteristic of ankylosing spondylitis blood.

TCRdb processed the 5' RACE reads anew with MiXCR; each CDR3 protein has one entry. The sample has around 440,000 distinct CDR3 sequences; 17% are singletons. Which antigens these TCRs recognize remains unknown. Material: blood, either unsorted or a sorted T cell fraction (not recorded which). The receptor set was obtained from a male donor with ankylosing spondylitis.

This clonotype has ten or more counts. This chain links TRBV12-3 or TRBV12-4 with TRBJ2-5; no reliable D call. V was cut by 8 bases and J by 5 bases, with 9 bases left in between. This CDR3 spans 11 amino acids. This CDR3 is CASGRVETQYF. The CDR3, as DNA: TGTGCCAGCGGCCGCGTGGAGACCCAGTACTTC.

This clonotype appeared many times. The CDR3 loop is CASSSLGSGNTIYF. CDR3 DNA: TGTGCCAGCAGCTCCCTGGGGAGCGGAAACACCATATATTTT. The V call is TRBV12-3 or TRBV12-4, the J call TRBJ1-3; unclear D gene. V was clipped by 6 bases and J by 4 bases, with 13 bases between them. The CDR3 totals 14 residues.

This clonotype was recorded a few times. This sequence joins TRBV7-9 and TRBJ1-3; 7 bases align to TRBD1. This CDR3 region has 17 residues. V dropped 1 base and J dropped 0; count of bases not matched to a gene: 6. CDR1 and CDR2 from the germline V gene are SEHNR and FQNEAQ (reference sequence). The CDR3 region is CASSLGQGLYSGNTIYF. The DNA for the CDR3 is TGTGCCAGCAGCTTAGGACAGGGCCTGTACTCTGGAAACACCATATATTTT.

This sequence joins TRBV11-2 and TRBJ2-2, with D maybe TRBD1 (6 bases). Germline CDR1 is SGHAT and CDR2 is FQNNGV. This CDR3 has 15 amino acids. The V end was cut by 5 bases, the J end by 2 bases, with 12 bases between. This chain's CDR3 is CASSPGDINTGELFF. In nucleotides, the CDR3 is TGTGCCAGCAGCCCAGGGGACATCAACACCGGGGAGCTGTTTTTT. The full variable domain, rest sourced from reference TRBV11-2 and TRBJ2-2, is EAGVAQSPRYKIIEKRQSVAFWCNPISGHATLYWYQQILGQGPKLLIQFQNNGVVDDSQLPKDRFSAERLKGVDSTLKIQPAKLEDSAVYLCASSPGDINTGELFFGEGSRLTVL.

CDR3 in amino acids: CASSEGDSRRGYTF. The CDR3 bases are TGTGCCAGCAGTGAGGGGGATTCTCGCCGTGGCTACACCTTC. The chain has TRBV2 and TRBJ1-2, with D possibly matching TRBD1 (5 bases). V was shortened by 3 bases and J by 7 bases, with 15 bases between the two germline ends. The length of the CDR3 is 14 residues. Germline-derived CDR1 and CDR2 are SNHLY and FYNNEI. The variable domain in full, completed from reference TRBV2 and TRBJ1-2, reads EPEVTQTPSHQVTQMGQEVILRCVPISNHLYFYWYRQILGQKVEFLVSFYNNEISEKSEIFDDQFSVERPDGSNFTLKIRSTKLEDSAMYFCASSEGDSRRGYTFGSGTRLTVV.

V is TRBV12-3 or TRBV12-4 and J is TRBJ2-5; D might be TRBD1 (6 bases). Trimming stripped 6 bases from V and 2 bases from J, with 13 bases between. There are 14 residues in the CDR3. CDR3 sequence (DNA): TGTGCCAGCAGCCGAGCCGACAGGCAAGAGACCCAGTACTTC. Translation: CASSRADRQETQYF.

This clonotype was seen only a few times. The chain combines TRBV7-9 with TRBJ1-2, with TRBD1 as a possible D gene (5 bases). The CDR3 has 15 amino acids. CDR1 and CDR2 (germline): SEHNR, FQNEAQ (reference sequence). Trimming pared 1 base from V and 8 bases from J, leaving 17 bases between. In nucleotides, the CDR3 is TGTGCCAGCAGCTTAGGAGGGGAGGGTGGCGGCGGCTACACCTTC. As protein: CASSLGGEGGGGYTF.

This clonotype turned up a few times. The chain links TRBV7-9 to TRBJ1-4; 9 bases agree with TRBD1. Unmatched junction bases numbered 9, after V lost 5 bases and J lost 8 bases. CDR1 and CDR2 from the germline V gene are SEHNR and FQNEAQ (reference sequence). The CDR3 totals 15 residues. The CDR3 nucleotides are TGTGCCAGCAGCGGACCGGGACAGGGTGGCGAAAAACTGTTTTTT. Its translation is CASSGPGQGGEKLFF.

V usage is TRBV28 and J usage is TRBJ2-1; D is unresolved. The CDR3 runs to 15 residues. Trimming shortened V by 6 bases and J by 5 bases, and 17 bases separated the two germline ends. CDR1 MDHEN and CDR2 SYDVKM come from the germline V gene. Here the CDR3 reads CASSLDLDPHNEQFF. As DNA, the CDR3 is TGTGCCAGCAGCCTGGACCTTGATCCCCACAATGAGCAGTTCTTC.

The DNA of the CDR3 is TGTGCCAGCAGCTCTACCGTGAATGCGCAGTACTTC. Its protein is CASSSTVNAQYF. This chain joins TRBV7-6 and TRBJ2-7, with D unresolved. Per germline, CDR1 SGHVS and CDR2 FNYEAQ. This CDR3 comprises 12 residues. V dropped 4 bases and J dropped 9 bases, with 13 bases sitting between them.

This clonotype came up a few times. This rearrangement joins TRBV3-1 to TRBJ2-7; 9 nucleotides match TRBD1. The CDR3 has 17 amino acids. Germline CDR1 and CDR2: LGHDT and YNNKEL (reference sequence). V dropped 1 base and J dropped 0; count of bases not matched to a gene: 7. The CDR3 bases are TGTGCCAGCAGCCAAGGATCCGGGACAGGGAGCTCCTACGAGCAGTACTTC. Its translation is CASSQGSGTGSSYEQYF.

This clonotype was observed at least ten times. This rearrangement joins TRBV29-1 to TRBJ1-1; D is unclear. In germline, CDR1 is SQVTM, CDR2 ANQGSEA. This CDR3 spans 13 amino acids. The germline V and J ends were trimmed by 5 bases and 0 bases, with 10 bases remaining between them. This CDR3 reads CSVLIRMNTEAFF. The CDR3 nucleotides read TGCAGCGTTCTTATTCGGATGAACACTGAAGCTTTCTTT.

V and J are TRBV5-1 and TRBJ2-1, with D perhaps TRBD1 (7 bases). The CDR3 has 14 residues. V shed 5 bases and J shed 8 bases, with 17 bases lying between them. The germline gives CDR1 SGHRS, CDR2 YFSETQ. Here the CDR3 reads CASRKRGGGDEQFF. CDR3 in DNA: TGCGCCAGCAGAAAGCGAGGGGGCGGGGATGAGCAGTTCTTC.

At least ten counts were recorded for this clonotype. The chain joins TRBV29-1 to TRBJ1-1; 7 positions match TRBD1. The CDR3 runs 13 residues. V shed 4 bases, J shed 10 bases, and the junction held 12 bases outside the gene matches. Germline values: CDR1 SQVTM, CDR2 ANQGSEA. The CDR3 protein is CSVARDSSGGAFF. The CDR3 DNA follows: TGCAGCGTTGCCCGGGACAGTTCGGGGGGAGCTTTCTTT.